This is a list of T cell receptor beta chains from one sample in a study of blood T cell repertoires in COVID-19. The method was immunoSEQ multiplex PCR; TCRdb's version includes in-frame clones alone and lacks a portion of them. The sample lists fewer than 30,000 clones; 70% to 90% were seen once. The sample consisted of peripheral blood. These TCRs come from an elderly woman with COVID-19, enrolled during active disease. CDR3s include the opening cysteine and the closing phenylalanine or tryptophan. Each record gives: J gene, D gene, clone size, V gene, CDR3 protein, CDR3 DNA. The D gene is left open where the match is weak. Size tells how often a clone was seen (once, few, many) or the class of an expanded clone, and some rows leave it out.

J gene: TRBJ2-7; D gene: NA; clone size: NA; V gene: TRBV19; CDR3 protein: CASSQVGAGGSEQYF; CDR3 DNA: TGTGCCAGTAGTCAAGTTGGGGCAGGGGGGTCCGAGCAGTACTTC
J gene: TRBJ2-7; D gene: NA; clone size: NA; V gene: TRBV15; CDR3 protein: CATSRDRGYEQYF; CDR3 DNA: TGTGCCACCAGCAGAGATCGGGGCTACGAGCAGTACTTC
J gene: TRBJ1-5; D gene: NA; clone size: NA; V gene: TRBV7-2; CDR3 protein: CASSMTGYQPQHF; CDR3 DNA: TGTGCCAGCAGCATGACCGGGTATCAGCCCCAGCATTTT
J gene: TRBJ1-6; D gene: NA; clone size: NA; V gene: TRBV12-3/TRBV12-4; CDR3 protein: CASSLGANSPLHF; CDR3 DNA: TGTGCCAGCAGTTTAGGGGCTAATTCACCCCTCCACTTT
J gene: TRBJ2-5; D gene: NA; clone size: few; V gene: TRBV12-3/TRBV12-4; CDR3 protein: CASSLNRGGTQYF; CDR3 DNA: TGTGCCAGCAGCCTGAACAGGGGAGGGACCCAGTACTTC
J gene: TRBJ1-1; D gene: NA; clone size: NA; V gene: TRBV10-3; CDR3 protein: CAISESKTFPVTEAFF; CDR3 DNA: TGTGCCATCAGTGAGTCGAAGACATTCCCGGTGACTGAAGCTTTCTTT
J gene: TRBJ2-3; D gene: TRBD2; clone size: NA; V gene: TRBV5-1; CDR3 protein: CASRAGTSGGPSTDTQYF; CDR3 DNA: TGCGCCAGCAGGGCCGGGACTAGCGGGGGGCCTAGCACAGATACGCAGTATTTT
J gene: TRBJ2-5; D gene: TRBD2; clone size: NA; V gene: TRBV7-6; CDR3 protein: CASSLGTAGAQETQYF; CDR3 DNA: TGTGCCAGCAGCTTAGGAACAGCGGGGGCCCAAGAGACCCAGTACTTC
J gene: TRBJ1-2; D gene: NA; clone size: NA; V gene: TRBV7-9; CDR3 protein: CASSLDRDGGYTF; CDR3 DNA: TGTGCCAGCAGCTTAGACAGGGATGGAGGCTACACCTTC
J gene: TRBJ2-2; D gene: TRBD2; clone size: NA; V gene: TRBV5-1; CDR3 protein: CASSLSSGGASVTGELFF; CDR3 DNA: TGCGCCAGCAGCTTATCTAGCGGGGGGGCGAGCGTCACCGGGGAGCTGTTTTTT
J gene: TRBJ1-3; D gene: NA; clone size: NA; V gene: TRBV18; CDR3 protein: CASSPEHPSGNTIYF; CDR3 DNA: TGTGCCAGCTCACCCGAACACCCCTCTGGAAACACCATATATTTT
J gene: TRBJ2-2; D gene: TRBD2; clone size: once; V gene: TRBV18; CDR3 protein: CASSPRLAGGEDHGELFF; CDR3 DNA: TGTGCCAGCTCACCAAGGCTAGCGGGGGGAGAAGATCACGGGGAGCTGTTTTTT
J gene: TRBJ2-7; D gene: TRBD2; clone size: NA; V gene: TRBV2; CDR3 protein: CAPAGGLAGYEQYF; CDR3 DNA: TGTGCCCCCGCCGGTGGACTAGCGGGCTACGAGCAGTACTTC
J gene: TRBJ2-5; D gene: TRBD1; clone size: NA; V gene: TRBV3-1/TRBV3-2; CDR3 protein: CASSQATGLKETQYF; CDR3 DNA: TGTGCCAGCAGCCAAGCGACAGGGCTTAAAGAGACCCAGTACTTC
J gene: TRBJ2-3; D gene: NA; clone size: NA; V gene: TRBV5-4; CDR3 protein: CASRSGDTQYF; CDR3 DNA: TGTGCCAGCAGATCGGGGGATACGCAGTATTTT
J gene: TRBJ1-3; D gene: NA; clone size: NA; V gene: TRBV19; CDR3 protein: CASSMIGGNSGNTIYF; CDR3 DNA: TGTGCCAGTAGTATGATCGGGGGGAACTCTGGAAACACCATATATTTT
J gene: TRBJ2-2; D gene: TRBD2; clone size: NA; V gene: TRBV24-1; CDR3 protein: CATSESGGAGELFF; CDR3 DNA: TGTGCCACCAGTGAAAGCGGGGGGGCCGGGGAGCTGTTTTTT
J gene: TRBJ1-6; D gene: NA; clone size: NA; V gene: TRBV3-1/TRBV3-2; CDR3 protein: CASSQIPGGSPLHF; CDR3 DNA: TGTGCCAGCAGCCAAATCCCGGGGGGCTCACCCCTCCACTTT